This record covers a single T cell receptor (beta chain). Germline CDR1 and CDR2: MNHNY and SVGAGI (reference sequence). V trimming: 4 bases; J trimming: 8 bases; junction bases outside the gene matches: 14. The CDR3 has 16 amino acids. The data were produced by immunoSEQ multiplex PCR, yet TCRdb's version contains in-frame clones alone and is incomplete. The repertoire has 150,000 to 200,000 clones, 75% to 85% of them found once; the top ten carry 3% to 3.5%. The study assigned cohorts using participant-reported clinical history. Recovery meant two consecutive negative NP/OP PCR tests, professional clearance, or resolved symptoms. These data are taken from a study of blood T cell repertoires in COVID-19. About the study: Spain, Italy and the United States supplied samples that represented acute and convalescent COVID-19. Sample material is recorded as cDNA or gDNA derived from T cells, B-cell-depleted T cells, or PBMCs.

The clonotype originates from a woman aged 55 to 70 who had recovered from COVID-19. The sequenced material came from PBMCs or T cells enriched from blood (not recorded which). The chain uses TRBV6-6 and TRBJ1-2; TRBD1 agrees at 9 bases. The CDR3 here is CASSSDLRDRVGGYTF. CDR3 coding DNA: TGTGCCAGCAGTTCTGATCTCCGGGACAGGGTTGGGGGCTACACCTTC.